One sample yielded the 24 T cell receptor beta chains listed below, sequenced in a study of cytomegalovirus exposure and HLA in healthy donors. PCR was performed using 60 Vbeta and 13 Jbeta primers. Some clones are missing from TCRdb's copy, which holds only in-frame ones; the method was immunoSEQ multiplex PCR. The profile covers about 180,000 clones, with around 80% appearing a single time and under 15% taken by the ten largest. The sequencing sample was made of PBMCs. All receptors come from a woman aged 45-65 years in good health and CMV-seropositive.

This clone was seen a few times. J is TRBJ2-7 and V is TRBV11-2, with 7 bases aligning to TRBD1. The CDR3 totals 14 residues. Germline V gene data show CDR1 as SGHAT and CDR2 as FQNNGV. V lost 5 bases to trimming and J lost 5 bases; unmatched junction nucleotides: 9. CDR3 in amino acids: CASSATGTDDEQYF. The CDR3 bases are TGTGCCAGCAGCGCCACCGGGACAGACGACGAGCAGTACTTC.

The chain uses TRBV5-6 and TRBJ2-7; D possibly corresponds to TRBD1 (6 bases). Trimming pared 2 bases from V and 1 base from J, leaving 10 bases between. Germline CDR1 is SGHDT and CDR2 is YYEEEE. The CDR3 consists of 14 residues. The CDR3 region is CASSFLDRSYEQYF. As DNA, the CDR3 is TGTGCCAGCAGCTTTTTAGACAGGTCCTACGAGCAGTACTTC. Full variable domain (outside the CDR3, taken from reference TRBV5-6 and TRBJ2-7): DAGVTQSPTHLIKTRGQQVTLRCSPKSGHDTVSWYQQALGQGPQFIFQYYEEEERQRGNFPDRFSGHQFPNYSSELNVNALLLGDSALYLCASSFLDRSYEQYFGPGTRLTVT.

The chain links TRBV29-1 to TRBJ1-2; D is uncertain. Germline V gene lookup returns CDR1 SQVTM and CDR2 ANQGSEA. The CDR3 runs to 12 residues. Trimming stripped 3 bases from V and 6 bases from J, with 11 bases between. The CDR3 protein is CSVDRSGNGYTF. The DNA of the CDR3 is TGCAGCGTTGATCGGTCGGGGAATGGCTACACCTTC.

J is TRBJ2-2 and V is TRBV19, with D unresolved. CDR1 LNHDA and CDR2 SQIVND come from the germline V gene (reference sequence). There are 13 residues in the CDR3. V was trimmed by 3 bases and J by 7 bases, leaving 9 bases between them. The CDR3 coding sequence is TGTGCCAGTAGTATTCCGGGTAACGGGGAGCTGTTTTTT. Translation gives CASSIPGNGELFF. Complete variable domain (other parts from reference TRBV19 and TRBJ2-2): DGGITQSPKYLFRKEGQNVTLSCEQNLNHDAMYWYRQDPGQGLRLIYYSQIVNDFQKGDIAEGYSVSREKKESFPLTVTSAQKNPTAFYLCASSIPGNGELFFGEGSRLTVL.

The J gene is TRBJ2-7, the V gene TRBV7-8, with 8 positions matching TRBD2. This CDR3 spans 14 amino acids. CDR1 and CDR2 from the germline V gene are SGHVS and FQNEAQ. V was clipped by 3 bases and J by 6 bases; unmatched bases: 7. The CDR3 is CASSFQGLVGEQYF. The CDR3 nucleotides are TGTGCCAGCAGCTTTCAGGGACTAGTAGGCGAGCAGTACTTC.

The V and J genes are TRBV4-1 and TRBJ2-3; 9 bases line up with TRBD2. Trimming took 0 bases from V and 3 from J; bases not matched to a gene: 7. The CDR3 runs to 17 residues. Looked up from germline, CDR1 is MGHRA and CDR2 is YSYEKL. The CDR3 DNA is TGCGCCAGCAGCCAAGATAGGGGACTAGCTATAACAGATACGCAGTATTTT. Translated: CASSQDRGLAITDTQYF.

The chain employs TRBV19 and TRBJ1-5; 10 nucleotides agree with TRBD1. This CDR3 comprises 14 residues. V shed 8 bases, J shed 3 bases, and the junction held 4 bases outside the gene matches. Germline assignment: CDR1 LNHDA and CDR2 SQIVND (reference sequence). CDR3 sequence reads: CASAGQGYNQPQHF. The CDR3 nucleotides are TGTGCCAGTGCGGGACAGGGGTACAATCAGCCCCAGCATTTT.

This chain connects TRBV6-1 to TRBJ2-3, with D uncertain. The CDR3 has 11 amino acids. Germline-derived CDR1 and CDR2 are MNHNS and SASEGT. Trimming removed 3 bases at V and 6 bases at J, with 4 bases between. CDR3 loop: CASSDGDTQYF. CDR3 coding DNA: TGTGCCAGCAGTGACGGGGATACGCAGTATTTT.

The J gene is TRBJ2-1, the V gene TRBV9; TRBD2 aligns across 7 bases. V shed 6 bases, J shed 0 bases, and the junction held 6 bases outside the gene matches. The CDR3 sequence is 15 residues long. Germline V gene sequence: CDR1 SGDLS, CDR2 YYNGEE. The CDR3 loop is CASTPRDYSYNEQFF. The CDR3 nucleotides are TGTGCCAGCACCCCCCGGGACTACTCCTACAATGAGCAGTTCTTC.

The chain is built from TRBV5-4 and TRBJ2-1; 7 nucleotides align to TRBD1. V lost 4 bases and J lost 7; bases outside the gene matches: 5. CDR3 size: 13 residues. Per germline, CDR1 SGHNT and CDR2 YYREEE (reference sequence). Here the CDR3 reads CASSTGTENEQFF. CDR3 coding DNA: TGTGCCAGCAGCACCGGGACAGAGAATGAGCAGTTCTTC. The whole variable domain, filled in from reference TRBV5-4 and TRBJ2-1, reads ETGVTQSPTHLIKTRGQQVTLRCSSQSGHNTVSWYQQALGQGPQFIFQYYREEENGRGNFPPRFSGLQFPNYSSELNVNALELDDSALYLCASSTGTENEQFFGPGTRLTVL.

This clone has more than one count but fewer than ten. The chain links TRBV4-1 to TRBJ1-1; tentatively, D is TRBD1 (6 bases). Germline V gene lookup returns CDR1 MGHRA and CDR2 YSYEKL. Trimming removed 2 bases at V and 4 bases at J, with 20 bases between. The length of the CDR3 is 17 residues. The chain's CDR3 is CASSQFLPRDTSTEAFF. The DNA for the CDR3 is TGCGCCAGCAGCCAATTTCTACCAAGGGACACGAGCACTGAAGCTTTCTTT.

The CDR3 bases are TGCGCCAGCAGCTTGGAGGCAGGGAACACTGAAGCTTTCTTT. It translates to CASSLEAGNTEAFF. The chain couples TRBV5-1 to TRBJ1-1; no definite D call. Trimming took 0 bases from V and 1 from J, leaving 7 bases between them. CDR1 SGHRS and CDR2 YFSETQ come from the germline V gene. This CDR3 is 14 amino acids long.

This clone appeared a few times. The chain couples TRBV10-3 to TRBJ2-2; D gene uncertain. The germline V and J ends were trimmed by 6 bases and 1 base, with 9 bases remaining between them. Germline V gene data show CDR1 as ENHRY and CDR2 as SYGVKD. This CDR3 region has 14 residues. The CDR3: CAISPAGNTGELFF. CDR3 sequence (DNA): TGTGCCATCAGCCCCGCAGGGAACACCGGGGAGCTGTTTTTT.

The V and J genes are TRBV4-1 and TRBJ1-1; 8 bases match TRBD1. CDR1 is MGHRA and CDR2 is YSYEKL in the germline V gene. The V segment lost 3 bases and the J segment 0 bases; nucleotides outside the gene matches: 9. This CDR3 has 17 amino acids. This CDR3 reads CASSHVGQGEMNTEAFF. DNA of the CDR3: TGCGCCAGCAGCCACGTCGGACAGGGAGAAATGAACACTGAAGCTTTCTTT.

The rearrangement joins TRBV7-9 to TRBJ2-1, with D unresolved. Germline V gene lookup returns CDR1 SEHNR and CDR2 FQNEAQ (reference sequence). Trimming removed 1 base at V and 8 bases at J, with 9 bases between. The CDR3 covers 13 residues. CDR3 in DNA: TGTGCCAGCAGCTTAGGAGATTACCATGAGCAGTTCTTC. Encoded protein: CASSLGDYHEQFF.

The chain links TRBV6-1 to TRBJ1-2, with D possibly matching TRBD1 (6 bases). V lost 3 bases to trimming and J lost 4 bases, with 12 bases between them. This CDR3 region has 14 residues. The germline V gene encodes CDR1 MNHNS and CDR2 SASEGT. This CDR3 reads CASSDRGALYGYTF. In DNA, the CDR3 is TGTGCCAGCAGTGACAGGGGCGCTCTCTATGGCTACACCTTC.

CDR3 coding DNA: TGTGCCAGTAGTGCGGGGGCCAGGGAAGCCAAAAACATTCAGTACTTC. Its protein is CASSAGAREAKNIQYF. The chain joins TRBV19 to TRBJ2-4, with a possible D match to TRBD2 (7 bases). V was cut by 5 bases and J by 0 bases, with 14 bases left in between. Germline V gives CDR1 LNHDA, CDR2 SQIVND (reference sequence). The CDR3 loop spans 16 amino acids.

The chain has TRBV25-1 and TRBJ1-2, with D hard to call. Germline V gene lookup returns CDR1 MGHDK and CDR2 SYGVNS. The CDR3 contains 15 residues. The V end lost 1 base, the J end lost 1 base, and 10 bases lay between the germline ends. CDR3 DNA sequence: TGTGCCAGCAGTGAATCGGGGATAATTAACTATGGCTACACCTTC. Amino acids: CASSESGIINYGYTF.

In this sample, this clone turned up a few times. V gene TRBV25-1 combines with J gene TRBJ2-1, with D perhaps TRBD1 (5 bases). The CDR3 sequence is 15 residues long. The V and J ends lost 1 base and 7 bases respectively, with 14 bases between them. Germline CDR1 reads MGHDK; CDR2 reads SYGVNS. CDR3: CASSEFFGARNEQFF. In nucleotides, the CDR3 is TGTGCCAGCAGTGAATTCTTTGGGGCGCGAAATGAGCAGTTCTTC. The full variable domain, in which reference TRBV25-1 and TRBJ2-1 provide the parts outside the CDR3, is EADIYQTPRYLVIGTGKKITLECSQTMGHDKMYWYQQDPGMELHLIHYSYGVNSTEKGDLSSESTVSRIRTEHFPLTLESARPSHTSQYLCASSEFFGARNEQFFGPGTRLTVL.

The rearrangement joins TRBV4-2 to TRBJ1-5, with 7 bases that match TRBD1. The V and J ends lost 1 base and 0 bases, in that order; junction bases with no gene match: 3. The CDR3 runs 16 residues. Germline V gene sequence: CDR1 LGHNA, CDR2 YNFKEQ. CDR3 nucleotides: TGTGCCAGCAGCCAAGTGGACAGGTATAGCAATCAGCCCCAGCATTTT. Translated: CASSQVDRYSNQPQHF.

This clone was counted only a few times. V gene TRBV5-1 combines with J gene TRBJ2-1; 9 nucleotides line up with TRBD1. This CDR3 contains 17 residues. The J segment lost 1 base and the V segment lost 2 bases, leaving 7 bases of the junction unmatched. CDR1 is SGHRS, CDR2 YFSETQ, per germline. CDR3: CASSLGIGTGSYNEQFF. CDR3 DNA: TGCGCCAGCAGCTTAGGTATCGGGACAGGGTCCTACAATGAGCAGTTCTTC.

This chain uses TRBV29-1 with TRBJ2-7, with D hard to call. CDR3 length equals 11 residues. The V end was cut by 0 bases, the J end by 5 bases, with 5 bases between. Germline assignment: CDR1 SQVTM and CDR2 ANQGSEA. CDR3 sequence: CSVEEAHEQYF. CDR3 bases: TGCAGCGTTGAAGAGGCCCACGAGCAGTACTTC.

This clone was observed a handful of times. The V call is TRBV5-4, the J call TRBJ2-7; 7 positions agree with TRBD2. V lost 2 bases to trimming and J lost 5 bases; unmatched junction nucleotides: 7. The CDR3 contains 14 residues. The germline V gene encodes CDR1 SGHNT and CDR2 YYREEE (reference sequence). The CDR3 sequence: CASSFEWEGDEQYF. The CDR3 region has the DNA TGTGCCAGCAGCTTTGAGTGGGAGGGCGACGAGCAGTACTTC.

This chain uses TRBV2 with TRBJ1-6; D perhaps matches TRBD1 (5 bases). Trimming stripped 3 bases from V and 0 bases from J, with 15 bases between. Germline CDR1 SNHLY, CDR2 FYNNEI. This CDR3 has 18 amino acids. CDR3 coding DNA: TGTGCCAGCAGTGATGTATTTCGTCAGGGCTCCTATAATTCACCCCTCCACTTT. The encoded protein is CASSDVFRQGSYNSPLHF.